This TCR beta chain appears in the sequencing data of a study of shared clonotypes between healthy human individuals. Deep level was the assay's run setting. The table came from immunoSEQ multiplex PCR; TCRdb's copy has only in-frame clones and leaves some out. The table includes approximately 1,500,000 clones, 96% detected once. CDR3 length: 15 amino acids. Germline V gene sequence: CDR1 MGHRA, CDR2 YSYEKL. V lost 1 base, J lost 6 bases, and 6 bases stayed unmatched. Sequences were obtained from naive CD4+ T cells sorted from blood. Subset reported: CD45RA+ positively selected. The TCR was taken from a man aged 25-40 years in good health. This chain uses TRBV4-1 with TRBJ2-4, with 7 nucleotides matching TRBD1. The CDR3 sequence is CASSQVGTDGNIQYF. CDR3 bases: TGCGCCAGCAGCCAAGTTGGGACAGACGGAAACATTCAGTACTTC.